This T cell receptor (beta chain) is from a study of shared clonotypes between healthy human individuals. Study-level results: Sequencing depth was expected to influence donor clonotype sharing. Compared with clonotypes that all four donors shared, non-shared clonotypes had lower generation probabilities.

In the sorted-subset replicate PCRs, approximately 200 ng DNA, 25,000 to 30,000 T cell genomes, was used. The data were produced by immunoSEQ multiplex PCR, yet TCRdb's version contains in-frame clones alone and is incomplete. The sample yields about 120,000 clones, about 63% seen once. Trimming removed 5 bases from V and 7 bases from J, with 18 bases in between. Looked up from germline, CDR1 is MDHEN and CDR2 is SYDVKM. This CDR3 is built from 15 residues. This clone is labeled large. As yet, its antigen is unknown. V gene TRBV28 combines with J gene TRBJ1-5; the D is unclear. The receptor was isolated from a woman in her twenties or thirties in good health. The sequencing sample was made of memory CD8+ T cells sorted from blood. Subset: CD45RO+ cells pooled with CCR7-negative TemRA cells. The chain's CDR3 is CASSPGELGGQPQHF. The CDR3 bases are TGTGCCAGCAGTCCTGGTGAACTGGGCGGCCAGCCCCAGCATTTT.